This TCR beta chain was captured by sequencing in a study of T cells in placental villitis. With respect to the entire study: Placental TCR-beta repertoires were compared across villitis of unknown etiology, gestational-age-matched unaffected controls, and infectious villitis in order to test an allograft-versus-infection hypothesis.

In regard to this clone: Its recognized antigen is unknown. There are no base qualities to consult, and no much larger clone falls within one base.

Using the Amsterdam Criteria, researchers selected ten or so placentae that carried a pathological diagnosis of high-grade villitis of unknown etiology. Compared with the control and infectious villitis groups, mothers with villitis of unknown etiology had significantly greater gravidity and parity and more prior miscarriages. After delivery, placentae were collected and subjected to gross and histological evaluation prior to the selection of archival tissue. Five 10-micron scrolls were cut from each FFPE block, and DNA was isolated using the AllPrep DNA/RNA FFPE Tissue kit. NanoDrop was used to check DNA concentration and purity, and a Bioanalyzer was used to assess RNA quality. Using the immunoSEQ v4 bias-controlled multiplex PCR assay, run blinded to group allocation, TCR-beta CDR3 regions were amplified from genomic DNA. To estimate the quantities of nucleated cells and T cells in each sample, reference gene primers were added alongside the TCR-beta primers. Sequencing of the libraries was performed on an Illumina MiSeq with a 100-cycle paired-end protocol. Processing in the source paper ran as follows. The immunoSEQ Analyzer software was used to calculate diversity and richness, with richness measured by iChao1 and clonality based on Pielou evenness and Shannon diversity (range 0-1, where higher values mean less diversity). CDR3 amino acid sequences together with V/J genes were queried against VDJdb for CMV, EBV and influenza A specificities, with confidence 3 and substitution 2 applied. The Morisita-Horn index was used to measure TCR-beta amino acid clonotype overlap among the villitis of unknown etiology, infectious villitis and control repertoires. TCRdb limited this immuneACCESS table to in-frame rearrangements with V and J called. A share of clones is missing; checked studies link under half to unresolved V genes, and the rest is unexplained. V, J and clone size reflect that table, while D and trimming were determined from the DNA. This sample lists 750 or so clones; approximately 85% were detected once. Of the sample, more than 10% falls within the top ten clones.

What the research found in general, with its limitations: Expanded clones in villitis of unknown etiology were largely private to each placenta, suggesting no single initiating antigen. CMV-specific clone frequencies were lower in villitis of unknown etiology than in infectious CMV cases (approximately 0.001 vs 0.011), and villitis of unknown etiology did not differ from controls on this measure. Sequencing bulk tissue made it impossible to distinguish helper, regulatory or cytotoxic T cells or to tell maternal from fetal T cells, and the approach excluded gamma-delta receptors. Small amounts of decidua were contained in the paraffin blocks, so some of the captured T cells, especially in controls, may have been decidual rather than villous infiltrates. Clonality was higher in villitis of unknown etiology placentae than in controls (median around 0.06 versus 0.006, p=0.0025), which points to clonal expansion.

The origin of this receptor is a human patient with villitis of unknown etiology; the placental T cells may come from both mother and fetus. Specimen: placental tissue containing maternal and fetal cells.

The CDR3 region: CASSQALIMRTEAFF. In nucleotide form, the sequence is TGTGCCAGCAGCCAAGCGTTGATAATGAGGACTGAAGCTTTCTTT. The chain is assembled from TRBV3-1 (or the pseudogene TRBV3-2) and TRBJ1-1, with the identity of the D gene unclear. Measured from the cysteine to the phenylalanine, the CDR3 is 15 residues long. The DNA shown is the 45-base CDR3, in frame from base 1. V is reduced by 1 base and J by 5 bases, leaving a spacing of 14 bases between them. Via the germline V gene (reference sequence), CDR1 is LGHDT and CDR2 YNNKEL.